This is a list of T cell receptor beta chains from one sample in a study of T cell responses to AZD1222 COVID-19 vaccine. Assay used: immunoSEQ multiplex PCR; TCRdb lists only in-frame clones, some missing. The table has around 200,000 clones, about 86% seen once; the top ten hold approximately 8%. Sequenced here: peripheral blood, sampled on day 0 of AZD1222 vaccination. Every receptor here comes from an adult in good health. Each CDR3 is given with its conserved first and last residue. A D gene is named only where the DNA matches it firmly. Some rows have no size entry. The others give once, few or many, or a class for an expanded clone.

d_call j_call clone_size v_call cdr3_nt cdr3_aa
NA TRBJ2-3 NA TRBV24-1 TGTGCCACCAGTGATCCCTCGATCGGGGACACGCAGTATTTT CATSDPSIGDTQYF
NA TRBJ2-2 NA TRBV30 TGTGCCTGGAACCTCCTTGGGGACGGGGAGCTGTTTTTT CAWNLLGDGELFF
NA TRBJ2-2 NA TRBV11-3 TGTGCCAGCAGCGCGAGTAGTCGAGGCCGGAGGGGCGGGGAGCTGTTTTTT CASSASSRGRRGGELFF
NA TRBJ1-6 NA TRBV6-6 TGTGCCAGCAGGCCCACAGGGAATTCACCCCTCCACTTT CASRPTGNSPLHF
NA TRBJ1-2 NA TRBV18 TGTGCCAGCTCACCCCCAGGCAGGGAATATGGCTACACCTTC CASSPPGREYGYTF
TRBD1 TRBJ1-2 NA TRBV29-1 TGCAGCGTTGCTTCCGGGACAGGGGGAGGCTACACCTTC CSVASGTGGGYTF
TRBD1 TRBJ1-2 NA TRBV4-3 TGCGCCAGCAGCCAAGAAGAGGGGTACAGGGGGCATTATGGCTACACCTTC CASSQEEGYRGHYGYTF
TRBD2 TRBJ2-3 NA TRBV10-2 TGCGCCAGCAGTGAGGGGACTAGCGGGCGAGATACGCAGTATTTT CASSEGTSGRDTQYF
NA TRBJ2-1 NA TRBV2 TGTGCCTCAGGGCAGGCCGGAGGCAATGAGCAGTTCTTC CASGQAGGNEQFF
NA TRBJ2-7 few TRBV6-1 TGTGCCAGCAGTGAAGTAGCGACGGAAGCCTACGAGCAGTACTTC CASSEVATEAYEQYF
NA TRBJ2-1 NA TRBV15 TGTGCCACCAGCAGAGATTCCGCAGGCTACAATGAGCAGTTCTTC CATSRDSAGYNEQFF
TRBD2 TRBJ2-1 NA TRBV6-4 TGTGCCAGCAGTGTGACTAGCGGGGGGGGCGAGCAGTTCTTC CASSVTSGGGEQFF
TRBD1 TRBJ2-6 NA TRBV7-9 TGTGCCAGCAGCCCAGGGACAGGAACCCCTGGGGCCAACGTCCTGACTTTC CASSPGTGTPGANVLTF
NA TRBJ1-1 NA TRBV28 TGTGCCAGCAGCTCAGGGGTTTTGCCCTTAATGAACACTGAAGCTTTCTTT CASSSGVLPLMNTEAFF
NA TRBJ2-2 few TRBV5-1 TGCGCCAGCAGCTTACGAAACACCGGGGAGCTGTTTTTT CASSLRNTGELFF
NA TRBJ2-7 NA TRBV28 TGTGCCAGCAGTTTAATATCAACCTCCTACGAGCAGTACTTC CASSLISTSYEQYF
TRBD1 TRBJ2-7 NA TRBV2 TGTGCCAGCAGGGGGGACAGTGGGTTTTTACTCCACGAGCAGTACTTC CASRGDSGFLLHEQYF
NA TRBJ1-2 once TRBV19 TGTGCCAGTAGTCCACGGACAGCCAAATCCTATGGCTACACCTTC CASSPRTAKSYGYTF
TRBD2 TRBJ2-1 NA TRBV5-1 TGCGCCAGCAGCCCTGGGACTAGCGGTTACAATGAGCAGTTCTTC CASSPGTSGYNEQFF
NA TRBJ2-7 NA TRBV6-1 TGTGCCAGCAGTGAAGAATGGCTCCAAACCTACGAGCAGTACTTC CASSEEWLQTYEQYF
NA TRBJ2-7 NA TRBV2 TGTGCCAGCAGTGATAGTCCCGAGCAGTACTTC CASSDSPEQYF
TRBD1 TRBJ1-5 NA TRBV2 TGTGCCAGCAGTGAAGCGGCAGGGGGGGATCAGCCCCAGCATTTT CASSEAAGGDQPQHF
NA TRBJ1-2 NA TRBV28 TGTGCCAGCAGGCTCGAAGCGTCAGAGTACCATGGCTACACCTTC CASRLEASEYHGYTF
NA TRBJ2-7 NA TRBV2 TGTGCCATCAGACTGGGACCAACGGATCACTTC CAIRLGPTDHF
TRBD1 TRBJ1-4 NA TRBV9 TGTGCCAGCAACCTAGGACAGGCGGTCCTTAAAGGAAACGGTCTGCTCGAAAAACTGTTTTTT CASNLGQAVLKGNGLLEKLFF
TRBD1 TRBJ1-2 NA TRBV27 TGTGCCAGCAGCAGGGACAGGATTTATGGCTACACCTTC CASSRDRIYGYTF
NA TRBJ2-1 once TRBV18 TGTGCCAGCTCGATAACCCCAGGTGTTCCTCGGAATGAGCAGTTCTTC CASSITPGVPRNEQFF
TRBD1 TRBJ1-3 NA TRBV7-2 TGTGCCAGCAGCAACCGACAGGGGTTTGGAAACACCATATATTTT CASSNRQGFGNTIYF
NA TRBJ1-1 NA TRBV6-1 TGTGCCAGCAGTGAAGGGACGACTGAAGCTTTCTTT CASSEGTTEAFF
TRBD2 TRBJ2-2 NA TRBV5-1 TGCGCCAGCAGCTTTCAGCTAGCGGGGGGGCTAATCACCGGGGAGCTGTTTTTT CASSFQLAGGLITGELFF
TRBD1 TRBJ2-3 NA TRBV24-1 TGTGCCACCAGTGACCCACAGGGGGCAGGAGATACGCAGTATTTT CATSDPQGAGDTQYF
NA TRBJ1-1 NA TRBV27 TGTGCCAGCAGTTTAATCACAGCGAGGAACACTGAAGCTTTCTTT CASSLITARNTEAFF
NA TRBJ2-1 NA TRBV3-1/TRBV3-2 TGTGCCAGCAGCCAAGAATGGGGTAGCTCCTACAATGAGCAGTTCTTC CASSQEWGSSYNEQFF
NA TRBJ1-4 NA TRBV5-5 TGTGCCAGCAGCCCGGGGCGAGGCGGGTCGGGTGAAAAACTGTTTTTT CASSPGRGGSGEKLFF
NA TRBJ2-5 NA TRBV7-2 TGTGCCAGCAGCTTAGACCAGGGGGGCCTGGAGACCCAGTACTTC CASSLDQGGLETQYF
NA TRBJ1-6 once TRBV30 TGTGCCTGGAGTGCCCCTCAGACAGGCTCACCCCTCCACTTT CAWSAPQTGSPLHF
NA TRBJ2-7 NA TRBV2 TGTGCCAGCAGTGTGGGGCCTTACGAGCAGTACTTC CASSVGPYEQYF
TRBD2 TRBJ2-7 once TRBV27 TGTGCCAGCAGTTTATCGTGGGGGGGTATCGACGAGCAGTACTTC CASSLSWGGIDEQYF